A single sample is the source of the 5 T cell receptor beta chains below, sequenced in a study of T-cell reconstitution after alpha-beta-depleted transplantation in children. It was with unique molecular identifiers that the TCRbeta library was prepared. TCRdb fed the PCR reads into MiXCR, producing one record per CDR3 protein. The table lists 450,000 to 600,000 distinct CDR3 sequences, about 31% of them singletons. Sequenced here: PBMCs from the stem cell graft donor, sampled from the stem cell graft. All receptors come from a human donor who donated a stem cell graft to a child with aplastic anemia.

J is TRBJ2-3 and V is TRBV29-1; no reliable D call. Germline values: CDR1 SQVTM, CDR2 ANQGSEA. V was shortened by 4 bases and J by 4 bases, with 9 bases between the two germline ends. This CDR3 is 12 amino acids long. The CDR3 DNA follows: TGCAGCGTTGCGGTCGAGTCAGATACGCAGTATTTT. Protein sequence: CSVAVESDTQYF.

This clonotype has just a few counts. The chain uses TRBV7-2 and TRBJ2-7, with 10 bases lining up with TRBD2. From germline, CDR1 is SGHTA and CDR2 FQGNSA. V shed 3 bases, J shed 3 bases, and the junction held 2 bases outside the gene matches. CDR3 length: 14 amino acids. CDR3 in DNA: TGTGCCAGCAGCTTGGCTAGCGGGGGCTACGAGCAGTACGTC. It codes for CASSLASGGYEQYV.

The rearrangement links TRBV25-1 to TRBJ1-4; 7 bases are shared with TRBD1. The junction had 14 bases not matched to a gene; V was cut back by 4 bases and J by 0 bases. The CDR3 contains 19 residues. Per the germline V gene, CDR1 is MGHDK and CDR2 is SYGVNS. The CDR3 DNA sequence: TGTGCCAGCAGTGGCAAACAGACAGGGAAATTTGCAACTAATGAAAAACTGTTTTTT. This encodes CASSGKQTGKFATNEKLFF.

The gene calls are TRBV6-1 and TRBJ2-7; 8 nucleotides align to TRBD2. Unmatched junction bases numbered 9, after V lost 6 bases and J lost 2 bases. In germline, CDR1 is MNHNS, CDR2 SASEGT. The CDR3 loop spans 15 amino acids. CDR3 in DNA: TGTGCCAGCAGGGAAACTAGCGGCCCGACCTACGAGCAGTACTTC. It is translated as CASRETSGPTYEQYF.

The chain is built from TRBV7-2 and TRBJ2-1; 9 nucleotides line up with TRBD1. Germline CDR1 reads SGHTA; CDR2 reads FQGNSA. V trimming: 5 bases; J trimming: 0 bases; junction bases outside the gene matches: 8. The CDR3 length is 17 residues. The CDR3 region has the DNA TGTGCCAGCAGCGGACAGGGGACACTTAGCTCCTACAATGAGCAGTTCTTC. Protein: CASSGQGTLSSYNEQFF.